Listed below are T cell receptor beta chains from one sample, sequenced in a study of technical replicates of blood from a handful of donors. Profiling relied on immunoSEQ multiplex PCR, and the TCRdb table lists in-frame clones only, not all of them. The sample holds tens of thousands of clones, roughly nine tenths seen once. Sequenced input: T cells isolated from PBMCs. Receptors originate from a human donor in good health. The CDR3 runs from the conserved cysteine through the conserved F or W. A D gene is named only where the DNA matches it firmly. Part of the rows lack a size; the others show once, few, many or a class for expanded clones.

cdr3_aa: CASSPRGNTEAFF; cdr3_nt: TGTGCCAGCAGTCCCCGGGGGAACACTGAAGCTTTCTTT; clone_size: .; d_call: .; j_call: TRBJ1-1; v_call: TRBV6-5
cdr3_aa: CASSFGTGGSNQPQHF; cdr3_nt: TGTGCCAGCAGTTTCGGGACAGGGGGAAGCAATCAGCCCCAGCATTTT; clone_size: .; d_call: TRBD1; j_call: TRBJ1-5; v_call: TRBV6-6
cdr3_aa: CASSAGSYEQYF; cdr3_nt: TGCGCCAGCTCCGCCGGCTCCTACGAGCAGTACTTC; clone_size: .; d_call: .; j_call: TRBJ2-7; v_call: TRBV10-1
cdr3_aa: CASMIQGFITDTQYF; cdr3_nt: TGTGCCAGTATGATACAGGGGTTTATTACAGATACGCAGTATTTT; clone_size: .; d_call: TRBD1; j_call: TRBJ2-3; v_call: TRBV19
cdr3_aa: CASRESQPQHF; cdr3_nt: TGTGCCAGCAGGGAGAGTCAGCCCCAGCATTTT; clone_size: .; d_call: .; j_call: TRBJ1-5; v_call: TRBV2
cdr3_aa: CARDRGNTEAFF; cdr3_nt: TGTGCCCGGGACAGGGGGAACACTGAAGCTTTCTTT; clone_size: .; d_call: TRBD1; j_call: TRBJ1-1; v_call: TRBV30
cdr3_aa: CASSVGQGGEKLFF; cdr3_nt: TGTGCCAGCAGCGTGGGACAGGGAGGTGAAAAACTGTTTTTT; clone_size: few; d_call: TRBD1; j_call: TRBJ1-4; v_call: TRBV11-2
cdr3_aa: CASSFSGDSGDTQYF; cdr3_nt: TGTGCCAGCAGCTTCTCGGGGGATTCGGGAGATACGCAGTATTTT; clone_size: .; d_call: .; j_call: TRBJ2-3; v_call: TRBV7-8
cdr3_aa: CAWSRDRITDTQYF; cdr3_nt: TGTGCCTGGAGCCGGGACAGAATCACAGATACGCAGTATTTT; clone_size: .; d_call: TRBD1; j_call: TRBJ2-3; v_call: TRBV30
cdr3_aa: CATSRDGQGPILLHEKLFF; cdr3_nt: TGTGCCACCAGCAGAGATGGACAGGGACCGATCCTCCTCCATGAAAAACTGTTTTTT; clone_size: .; d_call: TRBD1; j_call: TRBJ1-4; v_call: TRBV15
cdr3_aa: CASSERGNTEAFF; cdr3_nt: TGTGCCAGCAGTGAAAGAGGGAACACTGAAGCTTTCTTT; clone_size: few; d_call: .; j_call: TRBJ1-1; v_call: TRBV25-1
cdr3_aa: CASILQGRDNQPQHF; cdr3_nt: TGTGCCAGCATTCTCCAGGGGAGGGACAATCAGCCCCAGCATTTT; clone_size: .; d_call: .; j_call: TRBJ1-5; v_call: TRBV6-1
cdr3_aa: CASDPGQGGNSYNEQFF; cdr3_nt: TGTGCCAGCGATCCCGGACAGGGAGGCAACTCCTACAATGAGCAGTTCTTC; clone_size: once; d_call: TRBD1; j_call: TRBJ2-1; v_call: TRBV28
cdr3_aa: CASSQPGGPGNTIYF; cdr3_nt: TGTGCCAGCAGTCAACCTGGGGGCCCTGGAAACACCATATATTTT; clone_size: .; d_call: .; j_call: TRBJ1-3; v_call: TRBV6-5
cdr3_aa: CASSSNRGPNEQFF; cdr3_nt: TGCGCCAGCAGCTCAAACAGGGGGCCTAATGAGCAGTTCTTC; clone_size: .; d_call: TRBD1; j_call: TRBJ2-1; v_call: TRBV5-1